This section outlines one TCR beta chain sequence together with its context. This sample was included in a study of cytomegalovirus exposure and HLA in healthy donors. This CDR3 contains 10 residues. The ends were cut back, 7 bases at V and 7 bases at J, with 8 bases in the middle. Germline V CDR1 and CDR2: SQVTM, ANQGSEA. The primer mix had 60 Vbeta and 13 Jbeta primers. Measured with immunoSEQ multiplex PCR; TCRdb has only the in-frame clones, and not every one. The sample is made up of 90,000 to 130,000 clones, and the top ten hold less than 4.5% of it. The sample was PBMCs. This receptor was obtained from a man aged 25 to 40 in good health and CMV-seronegative. The gene calls are TRBV29-1 and TRBJ2-1; D ambiguous. CDR3 DNA: TGCAGCGCCGAGAAGAATGAGCAGTTCTTC. It translates to CSAEKNEQFF.